The rows below give T cell receptor beta chains drawn from one sample of a study of early T cells in non-severe SARS-CoV-2 infection. In TCRdb, the 5' RACE reads were re-called with MiXCR into one record per CDR3 protein. The sample has tens of thousands of distinct CDR3 sequences, around a quarter seen once. This sample comprised whole blood, obtained at baseline. These receptors were obtained from an adult who was a healthcare worker with PCR-confirmed SARS-CoV-2 infection or an uninfected control (not recorded which). The CDR3 runs from the conserved cysteine through the conserved F or W. A D gene is named only where the DNA matches it firmly. Expanded clones are given a class, and other clones once, few, many or no size at all.

V	J	size	D	CDR3	DNA
TRBV3-1	TRBJ2-6	few	.	CASRVTSSGANVLTF	TGTGCCAGCAGGGTCACTTCCTCTGGGGCCAACGTCCTGACTTTC
TRBV12-3/TRBV12-4	TRBJ1-1	.	.	CASSWVSEYTEAFF	TGTGCCAGCAGTTGGGTCAGCGAATACACTGAAGCTTTCTTT
TRBV7-9	TRBJ2-7	.	.	CASSLDPSYEQYF	TGTGCCAGCAGCTTAGATCCGTCCTACGAGCAGTACTTC
TRBV6-2/TRBV6-3	TRBJ1-5	medium-sized	.	CASSGLRSNQPQHF	TGTGCCAGCAGTGGTCTTAGGAGCAATCAGCCCCAGCATTTT
TRBV7-9	TRBJ1-2	.	.	CASSVGPREGGYTF	TGTGCCAGCAGTGTCGGGCCCCGAGAGGGTGGCTACACCTTC
TRBV4-2	TRBJ1-4	few	.	CASSPRQNGEKLFF	TGTGCCAGCAGCCCGCGTCAAAACGGGGAAAAACTGTTTTTT
TRBV9	TRBJ1-5	many	.	CASSVDGVNNQPQHF	TGTGCCAGCAGCGTAGATGGGGTTAACAATCAGCCCCAGCATTTT
TRBV7-9	TRBJ2-1	.	TRBD2	CASSSGGGASEQFF	TGTGCCAGCAGCTCTGGCGGGGGGGCCTCTGAGCAGTTCTTC
TRBV20-1	TRBJ2-3	.	TRBD2	CSAPKRRGGTDTQYF	TGCAGTGCCCCCAAGAGGCGGGGGGGAACAGATACGCAGTATTTT
TRBV5-6	TRBJ2-4	few	.	CASSLASDRKNIQYF	TGTGCCAGCAGCTTGGCCAGTGACAGGAAAAACATTCAGTACTTC
TRBV6-2/TRBV6-3	TRBJ2-3	few	.	CASSYATPRMGYF	TGTGCCAGCAGTTACGCGACACCCCGTATGGGGTATTTT
TRBV29-1	TRBJ2-2	.	TRBD1	CSVRPGQGKTGELFF	TGCAGCGTTCGCCCGGGACAGGGGAAAACCGGGGAGCTGTTTTTT
TRBV5-4	TRBJ2-7	.	.	CASSLDTGTYEQYF	TGTGCCAGCAGCTTGGACACGGGGACCTACGAGCAGTACTTC
TRBV10-3	TRBJ1-2	.	TRBD1	CAITLGQGAPHYGYTF	TGTGCCATCACCCTCGGACAGGGGGCTCCTCACTATGGCTACACCTTC
TRBV5-4	TRBJ1-2	.	TRBD1	CASSLDRGPYYGYTF	TGTGCCAGCAGCTTGGACAGGGGGCCTTACTATGGCTACACCTTC
TRBV7-9	TRBJ1-1	.	.	CASSPSGSYRGAFF	TGTGCCAGCAGCCCTTCCGGGAGCTACCGGGGAGCTTTCTTT
TRBV12-3/TRBV12-4	TRBJ1-1	.	.	CASSLKGNTEAFF	TGTGCCAGCAGTTTAAAGGGTAACACTGAAGCTTTCTTT
TRBV18	TRBJ2-2	few	.	CASSRRSNTGELFF	TGTGCCAGCTCACGCAGGTCCAACACCGGGGAGCTGTTTTTT
TRBV11-2	TRBJ2-7	.	.	CASSYRVPHEQYF	TGTGCCAGCAGCTACAGGGTTCCCCACGAGCAGTACTTC
TRBV25-1	TRBJ1-2	.	.	CASSEFWHYGYTF	TGTGCCAGCAGTGAATTTTGGCACTATGGCTACACCTTC
TRBV4-2	TRBJ2-5	.	.	CASSQEGQETQYF	TGTGCCAGCAGCCAAGAGGGACAAGAGACCCAGTACTTC
TRBV6-2/TRBV6-3	TRBJ2-1	.	TRBD2	CASSLPGAGGYNEQFF	TGTGCCAGCAGCCTCCCCGGAGCGGGGGGATACAATGAGCAGTTCTTC
TRBV7-3	TRBJ1-1	.	.	CASSPRGSHTEAFF	TGTGCCAGCAGCCCGAGGGGCAGCCACACTGAAGCTTTCTTT
TRBV4-3	TRBJ2-1	.	TRBD2	CASSHSGGDYNEQFF	TGCGCCAGCAGCCATAGCGGGGGGGATTACAATGAGCAGTTCTTC
TRBV5-1	TRBJ2-5	few	TRBD2	CASSFGTSGEETQYF	TGCGCCAGCAGCTTTGGGACTAGCGGTGAGGAGACCCAGTACTTC
TRBV11-2	TRBJ2-5	.	.	CASSSLILAVETQYF	TGTGCCAGCAGCTCGTTAATACTAGCCGTAGAGACCCAGTACTTC
TRBV30	TRBJ1-6	.	.	CAWSPFGAMNSPLHF	TGTGCCTGGAGTCCCTTTGGAGCGATGAATTCACCCCTCCACTTT
TRBV5-1	TRBJ2-5	.	.	CASRTTAEQETQYF	TGCGCCAGCAGAACGACAGCAGAGCAAGAGACCCAGTACTTC
TRBV25-1	TRBJ1-6	.	.	CASSGSGGNSPLHF	TGTGCCAGCAGTGGGTCGGGGGGAAATTCACCCCTCCACTTT
TRBV4-3	TRBJ1-6	.	TRBD1	CASSQDQGTGLNSPLHF	TGCGCCAGCAGCCAAGATCAAGGGACAGGGTTGAATTCACCCCTCCACTTT
TRBV9	TRBJ2-7	few	.	CASSVREVRGVGEQYF	TGTGCCAGCAGCGTACGCGAGGTCAGGGGAGTTGGGGAGCAGTACTTC
TRBV7-2	TRBJ2-7	.	.	CASSLERSSYEQYF	TGTGCCAGCAGCTTAGAACGGTCCTCCTACGAGCAGTACTTC
TRBV10-2	TRBJ1-5	.	.	CASSDSGGYQPQHF	TGCGCCAGCAGTGATTCCGGGGGGTATCAGCCCCAGCATTTT